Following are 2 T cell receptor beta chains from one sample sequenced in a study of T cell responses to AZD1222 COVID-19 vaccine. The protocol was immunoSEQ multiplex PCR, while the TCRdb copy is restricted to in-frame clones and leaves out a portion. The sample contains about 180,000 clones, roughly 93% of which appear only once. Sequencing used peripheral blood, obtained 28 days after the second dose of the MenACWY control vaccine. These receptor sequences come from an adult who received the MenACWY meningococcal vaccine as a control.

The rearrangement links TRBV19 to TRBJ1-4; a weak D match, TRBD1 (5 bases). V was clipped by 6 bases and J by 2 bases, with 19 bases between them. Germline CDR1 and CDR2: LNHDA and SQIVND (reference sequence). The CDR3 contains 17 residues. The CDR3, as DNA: TGTGCCAGTAGACCATGGGGGGTTACGGCCACTAATGAAAAACTGTTTTTT. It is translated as CASRPWGVTATNEKLFF.

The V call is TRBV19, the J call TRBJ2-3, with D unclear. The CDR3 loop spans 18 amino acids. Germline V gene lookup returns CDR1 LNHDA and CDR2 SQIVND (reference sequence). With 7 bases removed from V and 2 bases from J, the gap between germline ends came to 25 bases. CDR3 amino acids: CASTPSHTTLGYTDTQYF. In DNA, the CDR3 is TGTGCCAGTACGCCCTCACACACCACTCTAGGTTACACAGATACGCAGTATTTT.